The 26 T cell receptor beta chains presented below share a single source sample, sequenced in a study of OX40 agonist ivuxolimab in advanced cancers. The library was generated by the immunoSEQ multiplex PCR assay. TCRdb took over this immuneACCESS table, retaining in-frame rearrangements with V and J assigned. Such tables are incomplete; in checked studies, under half of the missing clones stem from an unresolved V gene, and the remainder is unexplained. This sample comprises about 50,000 clones, approximately 90% of them detected only once. The ten largest clonotypes hold roughly 0.67% of the sample. Sequences were derived from CD4+ or CD8+ T cells sorted from blood, sampled in a trial of the OX40 agonist ivuxolimab. Receptors were obtained from an adult with an advanced solid tumor such as melanoma, head and neck, liver or kidney cancer.

The chain is built from TRBV5-1 and TRBJ2-5; 7 bases line up with TRBD1. The CDR3 loop spans 15 amino acids. Germline V gene sequence: CDR1 SGHRS, CDR2 YFSETQ. Trimming removed 4 bases from V and 2 bases from J; junction bases left unmatched: 8. DNA for the CDR3: TGCGCCAGCAGCCCCCTCGGGACAGCTCAAGAGACCCAGTACTTC. Amino acid sequence: CASSPLGTAQETQYF.

The chain couples TRBV9 to TRBJ2-7, with 7 bases identical to TRBD1. CDR3 length: 14 residues. Germline assignment: CDR1 SGDLS and CDR2 YYNGEE. Germline trimming cut 3 bases from V and 4 bases from J; bases unmatched to any gene: 7. CDR3 DNA sequence: TGTGCCAGCAGCGACCGGGACAGACCTTACGAGCAGTACTTC. Translating gives CASSDRDRPYEQYF. Supplemented by reference TRBV9 and TRBJ2-7, the full variable domain reads DSGVTQTPKHLITATGQRVTLRCSPRSGDLSVYWYQQSLDQGLQFLIQYYNGEERAKGNILERFSAQQFPDLHSELNLSSLELGDSALYFCASSDRDRPYEQYFGPGTRLTVT.

V and J are TRBV5-4 and TRBJ1-2, with a possible D match to TRBD1 (5 bases). The V gene lost 4 bases and the J gene lost 5 bases, with 18 bases spanning the gap. The CDR3 sequence is 15 residues long. Germline V gene lookup returns CDR1 SGHNT and CDR2 YYREEE (reference sequence). CDR3 in DNA: TGTGCCAGCAGCCAGGGCGCCGGGATACCTTATGGCTACACCTTC. This encodes CASSQGAGIPYGYTF.

The chain employs TRBV2 and TRBJ1-2; TRBD1 might be the D (5 bases). Germline CDR1 reads SNHLY; CDR2 reads FYNNEI. There are 16 residues in the CDR3. Trimming took 0 bases from V and 2 from J, leaving 13 bases between them. CDR3 protein: CASSEAGRVSNYGYTF. The CDR3, as DNA: TGTGCCAGCAGTGAAGCCGGCAGGGTATCGAACTATGGCTACACCTTC.

The chain links TRBV11-2 to TRBJ1-1; 7 bases are shared with TRBD1. There are 16 residues in the CDR3. CDR1 and CDR2 from the germline V gene are SGHAT and FQNNGV. With V trimmed by 2 bases and J by 8 bases, 14 bases remained unmatched. The CDR3 nucleotides are TGTGCCAGCAGCTTATTTCCCCCGGCAGGGGGGAACGAAGCTTTCTTT. Its protein is CASSLFPPAGGNEAFF.

V usage is TRBV5-4 and J usage is TRBJ2-1, with 9 nucleotides matching TRBD1. The length of the CDR3 is 15 residues. Losses at the gene ends were 4 bases for V and 6 bases for J; bases not matched to a gene: 8. Germline-derived CDR1 and CDR2 are SGHNT and YYREEE (reference sequence). The CDR3 region has the DNA TGTGCCAGCAGCGGCGGACAGGGGTTGGGCAATGAGCAGTTCTTC. Translating it yields CASSGGQGLGNEQFF.

The chain uses TRBV18 and TRBJ1-5, with D perhaps TRBD1 (5 bases). Between the trimmed V and J ends, which lost 2 bases and 3 bases, there was a span of 8 bases. Germline V lookup: CDR1 KGHSH, CDR2 LQKENI. The CDR3 has 14 amino acids. The DNA of the CDR3 is TGTGCCAGCTCACCAGGGGCGGACAATCAGCCCCAGCATTTT. Protein sequence: CASSPGADNQPQHF.

V gene TRBV7-6 combines with J gene TRBJ2-1; the match to TRBD2 covers 15 bases. The CDR3 consists of 15 residues. Germline CDR1 is SGHVS and CDR2 is FNYEAQ. Trimming removed 7 bases from V and 8 bases from J; junction bases left unmatched: 6. The CDR3 coding sequence is TGTGCCAGCACCACCGGGACTAGCGGGAGGTATGAGCAGTTCTTC. It codes for CASTTGTSGRYEQFF.

The rearrangement joins TRBV11-2 to TRBJ1-3; D is undetermined. Trimming removed 1 base at V and 0 bases at J, with 13 bases between. Germline V gene data show CDR1 as SGHAT and CDR2 as FQNNGV. The CDR3 loop spans 17 amino acids. The CDR3 is CASSLVPGKYSGNTIYF. In DNA form, the CDR3 reads TGTGCCAGCAGCTTAGTTCCCGGCAAGTACTCTGGAAACACCATATATTTT.

The J gene is TRBJ2-7, the V gene TRBV5-1, with 8 bases aligning to TRBD2. V lost 4 bases and J lost 6; bases outside the gene matches: 6. CDR1 is SGHRS and CDR2 is YFSETQ in the germline V gene. The CDR3 spans 13 residues. The CDR3 here is CASSRSGNGEQYF. The CDR3 nucleotides are TGCGCCAGCAGCCGTAGCGGGAACGGCGAGCAGTACTTC.

CDR3 coding DNA: TGTGCCAGCAGCTTCCGTAATTACTACGAGCAGTACTTC. Translation gives CASSFRNYYEQYF. V and J are TRBV5-5 and TRBJ2-7; the D is unclear. Trimming took 2 bases from V and 3 from J, leaving 9 bases between them. Germline V gene data show CDR1 as SGHKS and CDR2 as YYEKEE (reference sequence). The CDR3 contains 13 residues.

This sequence joins TRBV5-1 and TRBJ2-4; D gene uncertain. Germline V CDR1 and CDR2: SGHRS, YFSETQ. V was trimmed by 4 bases and J by 0 bases, leaving 14 bases between them. This CDR3 is built from 16 residues. The CDR3 reads CASSPVDGVAKNIQYF. The CDR3 DNA follows: TGCGCCAGCAGCCCGGTAGACGGAGTAGCCAAAAACATTCAGTACTTC.

This chain joins TRBV27 and TRBJ1-2; 7 nucleotides line up with TRBD1. CDR1 is MNHEY, CDR2 SMNVEV, per germline (reference sequence). The CDR3 is made up of 15 amino acids. V was pared by 6 bases and J by 5 bases, with 12 bases of the junction left unmatched. The CDR3 coding sequence is TGTGCCAGCAGCGCGACAGGGATTCGGCAGTATGGCTACACCTTC. Encoded protein: CASSATGIRQYGYTF.

The chain uses TRBV5-6 and TRBJ2-1, with D hard to call. This CDR3 spans 16 amino acids. Germline CDR1 SGHDT, CDR2 YYEEEE. Trimming removed 3 bases from V and 3 bases from J, with 16 bases in between. This CDR3 reads CASSSRLLTGYNEQFF. In DNA, the CDR3 is TGTGCCAGCAGCTCTAGGCTCCTGACGGGCTACAATGAGCAGTTCTTC.

V and J are TRBV12-5 and TRBJ2-2; D call uncertain. The germline V and J ends were trimmed by 2 bases and 8 bases, with 9 bases remaining between them. Germline V gene lookup returns CDR1 LGHNT and CDR2 FRNRAP. The CDR3 totals 13 residues. The CDR3 is CASGLQVMGELFF. For the CDR3, the DNA is TGTGCTAGTGGTTTGCAGGTTATGGGGGAGCTGTTTTTT.

This clone occurred once. The rearrangement links TRBV27 to TRBJ2-5; D remains ambiguous. This CDR3 contains 15 residues. CDR1 is MNHEY and CDR2 is SMNVEV in the germline V gene (reference sequence). V dropped 6 bases and J dropped 0 bases, with 14 bases sitting between them. The CDR3 DNA reads as TGTGCCAGCAGCCTCGGGTCGCTGTACCAAGAGACCCAGTACTTC. The encoded protein is CASSLGSLYQETQYF.

V usage is TRBV5-1 and J usage is TRBJ2-5; no reliable D call. The CDR3 contains 12 residues. Germline V gene lookup returns CDR1 SGHRS and CDR2 YFSETQ. Trimming stripped 0 bases from V and 5 bases from J, with 5 bases between. This CDR3 reads CASSLVGETQYF. The CDR3 DNA sequence: TGCGCCAGCAGCTTGGTAGGGGAGACCCAGTACTTC.

The chain combines TRBV19 with TRBJ2-4; perhaps TRBD1 as D (6 bases). Trimming took off 4 bases at V and 9 bases at J, with 22 bases between the two ends. This CDR3 has 16 residues. The germline CDR1 and CDR2 sequences are LNHDA and SQIVND (reference sequence). CDR3 amino acids: CASSTDRMAGAVIQYF. The CDR3, as DNA: TGTGCCAGTAGTACAGATAGGATGGCAGGGGCAGTCATTCAGTACTTC.

The chain employs TRBV7-2 and TRBJ2-1; D is perhaps TRBD1 (5 bases). V lost 5 bases and J 7 bases, leaving 9 bases between the germline ends. The CDR3 runs 12 residues. Germline CDR1 is SGHTA and CDR2 is FQGNSA. Written as DNA, the CDR3 is TGTGCCAGCAGCCCGACAGCTAATGAGCAGTTCTTC. This gives the protein CASSPTANEQFF. The variable domain in full, with the rest retrieved from reference TRBV7-2 and TRBJ2-1, is GAGVSQSPSNKVTEKGKDVELRCDPISGHTALYWYRQSLGQGLEFLIYFQGNSAPDKSGLPSDRFSAERTGGSVSTLTIQRTQQEDSAVYLCASSPTANEQFFGPGTRLTVL.

This clone was seen more than once but under ten times. The chain has TRBV9 and TRBJ1-1; unclear D gene. The CDR3 is 14 residues long. Trimming stripped 0 bases from V and 3 bases from J, with 9 bases between. The V gene's germline CDR1 is SGDLS and CDR2 YYNGEE. CDR3 DNA sequence: TGTGCCAGCAGCGTAGGCCCTGTCGACACTGAAGCTTTCTTT. It codes for CASSVGPVDTEAFF.

V gene TRBV7-9 combines with J gene TRBJ1-4; D ambiguous. The V end lost 0 bases, the J end lost 15 bases, and 14 bases lay between the germline ends. In germline, CDR1 is SEHNR, CDR2 FQNEAQ (reference sequence). This CDR3 has 13 residues. CDR3 amino acids: CASSLAAEGGMFF. CDR3 DNA sequence: TGTGCCAGCAGCTTAGCGGCGGAGGGTGGAATGTTTTTT.

The rearrangement joins TRBV29-1 to TRBJ2-7; tentative D call: TRBD2 (6 bases). CDR3 size: 12 residues. The V end was cut by 7 bases, the J end by 5 bases, with 15 bases between. Per the germline V gene, CDR1 is SQVTM and CDR2 is ANQGSEA. As DNA, the CDR3 is TGCAGCGCCGGGCCGGGGGTCCACGAGCAGTACTTC. The encoded protein is CSAGPGVHEQYF.

This sequence joins TRBV2 and TRBJ1-1; 12 nucleotides align to TRBD1. The germline V gene has CDR1 SNHLY and CDR2 FYNNEI. V was pared by 5 bases and J by 10 bases, with 11 bases of the junction left unmatched. This CDR3 contains 15 residues. The CDR3 coding sequence is TGTGCCAGCAGTCCAGTGGGGGGACAGGGGGCTAGAGCTTTCTTT. Amino acid sequence: CASSPVGGQGARAFF.

The chain joins TRBV30 to TRBJ2-1; TRBD2 matches 10 bases. The CDR3 is made up of 17 amino acids. V lost 4 bases and J lost 5; bases outside the gene matches: 14. The germline gives CDR1 GTSNPN, CDR2 SVGIG (reference sequence). CDR3 in amino acids: CAWMLLTSSGSHNEQFF. CDR3 coding DNA: TGTGCCTGGATGCTGTTGACTTCTAGCGGGAGCCACAATGAGCAGTTCTTC.

In regard to this clone: This CDR3 is missing its conserved last phenylalanine or tryptophan, likely due to a read error. It is unclear where the CDR3 begins or ends on the DNA, so no DNA is shown, and the CDR3 is as TCRdb lists it. The gene calls are TRBV5-4 and TRBJ2-3; TRBD2 reflects the table's D call only, with no check against the DNA. Germline V gene lookup returns CDR1 SGHNT and CDR2 YYREEE (reference sequence). The CDR3 is made up of 14 amino acids, end residues included. CDR3 in amino acids: CASSAMGLASSGQI.

Note on this clone: A junction end diverges from the germline sequence, so it may reflect a read error. The chain has TRBV7-7 and TRBJ1-3, with TRBD1 as a possible D gene (5 bases). CDR1 is SSHAT and CDR2 is FNYEAQ in the germline V gene (reference sequence). The length of the CDR3 is 13 residues. CDR3 coding DNA: TGTGCTAGCAGCTCCGGGGACGGAAACACCATATATTTT. Amino acid sequence: CASSSGDGNTIYF.